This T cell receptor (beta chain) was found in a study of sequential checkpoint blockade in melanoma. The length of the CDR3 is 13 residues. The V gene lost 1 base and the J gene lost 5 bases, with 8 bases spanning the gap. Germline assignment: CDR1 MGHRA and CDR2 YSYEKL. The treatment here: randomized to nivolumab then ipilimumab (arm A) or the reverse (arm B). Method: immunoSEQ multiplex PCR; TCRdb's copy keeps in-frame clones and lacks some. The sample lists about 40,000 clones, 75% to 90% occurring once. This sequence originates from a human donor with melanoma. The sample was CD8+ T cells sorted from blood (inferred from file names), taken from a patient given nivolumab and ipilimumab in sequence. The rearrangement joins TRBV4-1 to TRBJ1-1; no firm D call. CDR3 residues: CASSQGYSTEAFF. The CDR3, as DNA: TGCGCCAGCAGCCAAGGCTATTCAACTGAAGCTTTCTTT.